This record covers a single TCR beta chain. The sample has other DNA sequences that encode this CDR3 too. Measured with immunoSEQ multiplex PCR; TCRdb has only the in-frame clones, and not every one. Of about 690,000 clones detected, roughly 91% appear once; the ten largest clones hold about 34%. The sample is drawn from a study of shared clonotypes between healthy human individuals. Trimming pared 0 bases from V and 5 bases from J, leaving 7 bases between. This CDR3 has 13 residues. CDR1 and CDR2 from the germline V gene are MGHRA and YSYEKL. Sequenced material: memory CD8+ T cells from PBMCs. The subset was: CD45RO+ cells pooled with CCR7-negative TemRA cells. V gene TRBV4-1 combines with J gene TRBJ2-5; D remains unclear. This clonotype was sampled from a man aged 18 to 30 in good health. Some clones in this sample may be carry-over from other donors' samples. CDR3 coding DNA: TGCGCCAGCAGCCAAGATTTTGAGGAGACCCAGTACTTC. Encoded protein: CASSQDFEETQYF.